The clone carrying this T cell receptor (beta chain) has a handful of counts. J lost 2 bases, V lost 4 bases, and 10 bases had no gene match. The CDR3 covers 16 residues. Germline V gives CDR1 MGHRA, CDR2 YSYEKL. Authors of the study amplified TCR beta CDR3 regions from RNA transcripts. Researchers ran a first-round RT-PCR on the TCR CDR3 using the HTBI primer set. Via MiXCR, TCRdb re-called the multiplex PCR reads, giving one row per CDR3 protein. The table lists hundreds of thousands of distinct CDR3 sequences, roughly 14% of them singletons. The sample comes from a study of T cells in Graves' hyperthyroidism and ophthalmopathy. PBMCs came from 10 ml fresh peripheral blood.

The V and J genes are TRBV4-1 and TRBJ2-7, with 8 bases that match TRBD1. The clonotype was recovered from a man younger than 35 with Graves' ophthalmopathy. The specimen sequenced was blood. The CDR3 region has the DNA TGCGCCAGCAGCCCCGGGGGAGGACAGGGCCCCTACGAGCAGTACTTC. Protein product: CASSPGGGQGPYEQYF.